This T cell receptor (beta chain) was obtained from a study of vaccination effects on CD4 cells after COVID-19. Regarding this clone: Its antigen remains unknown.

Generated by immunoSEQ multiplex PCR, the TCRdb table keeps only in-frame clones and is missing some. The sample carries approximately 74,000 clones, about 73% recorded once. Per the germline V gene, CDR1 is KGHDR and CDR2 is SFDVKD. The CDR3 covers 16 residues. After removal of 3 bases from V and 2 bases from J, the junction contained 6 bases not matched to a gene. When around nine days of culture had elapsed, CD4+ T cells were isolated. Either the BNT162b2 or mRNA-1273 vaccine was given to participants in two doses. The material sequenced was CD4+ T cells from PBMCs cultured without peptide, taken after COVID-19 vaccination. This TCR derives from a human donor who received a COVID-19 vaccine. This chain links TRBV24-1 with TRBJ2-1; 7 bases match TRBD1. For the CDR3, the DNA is TGTGCCACCAGTGATGGGCTCAGGGGGACCTACAATGAGCAGTTCTTC. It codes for CATSDGLRGTYNEQFF.